This entry is about one T cell receptor beta chain. It was with unique molecular identifiers that the TCRbeta library was prepared. Each CDR3 protein is one row after TCRdb ran MiXCR on the PCR reads. The table shows about 270,000 distinct CDR3 sequences, with more than 9% occurring only once. The data originate from a study of T-cell reconstitution after alpha-beta-depleted transplantation in children. The V end was cut by 4 bases, the J end by 7 bases, with 14 bases between. The germline V gene has CDR1 SGHDT and CDR2 YYEEEE. The CDR3 is made up of 13 amino acids. The sequencing here drew on PBMCs from the stem cell graft donor, taken from the stem cell graft. The sequence was obtained from a human donor who donated a stem cell graft to a child with SCID. The rearrangement joins TRBV5-6 to TRBJ2-5; no reliable D call. Here the CDR3 reads CASSPGHMGTQYF. The CDR3 nucleotides read TGTGCCAGCAGCCCGGGTCATATGGGGACCCAGTACTTC.